Reported below is one TCR beta chain. TCRdb keeps only in-frame clones here, not all; method: immunoSEQ multiplex PCR. The sample holds more than 550,000 clones, around 87% seen once. The CDR3 has 14 residues. Germline values: CDR1 SGHDT, CDR2 YYEEEE. Trimming removed 3 bases from V and 4 bases from J, with 13 bases in between. These data come from a study of shared T cell receptors in the human thymus. This sample was shared with a second study, whose subject was human thymus T cells. Per that study: Donors were healthy Finnish babies undergoing corrective operations for congenital heart defects. Thymic and blood repertoires appeared to display a bias in their usage of V and J genes. Reports from related research described highly overlapping thymic repertoires among unrelated individuals.

The sequencing sample was made of thymocytes. The genes are TRBV5-6 and TRBJ1-2, with D possibly matching TRBD1 (5 bases). This TCR was recovered from a boy under two years old with a congenital heart defect. The CDR3 nucleotides are TGTGCCAGCAGCTGGGCGGCAGGGTCCTATGGCTACACCTTC. Translated, it gives CASSWAAGSYGYTF.